This T cell receptor (beta chain) was documented in a study of CD8+ T cells in alopecia areata. General study points: Normal skin's resident alphabeta T cells are sequenced alongside lesional scalp T cells.

Sampling of alopecia areata patients yielded lesional scalp punch biopsies as well as peripheral blood. A few counts support this clone. Its specificity is unknown. Reverse transcribed after extraction, RNA yielded cDNA as the sequencing template. Generated by immunoSEQ multiplex PCR, the TCRdb table keeps only in-frame clones and is missing some. The sample carries 130,000 to 150,000 clones, around 47% recorded once. The source material was CD4+ T cells sorted from blood. The clonotype originates from a human donor with alopecia areata.

The CDR3 coding sequence is TGCGCCAGCAGCTTGGGGGCCCTCTCTTCCACAGATACGCAGTATTTT. Encoded protein: CASSLGALSSTDTQYF. The chain has TRBV5-1 and TRBJ2-3, with D hard to call. The CDR3 covers 16 residues. The germline CDR1 and CDR2 sequences are SGHRS and YFSETQ. Between the trimmed V and J ends, which lost 0 bases and 2 bases, there was a span of 13 bases. Full variable domain (remainder filled in from reference TRBV5-1 and TRBJ2-3): KAGVTQTPRYLIKTRGQQVTLSCSPISGHRSVSWYQQTPGQGLQFLFEYFSETQRNKGNFPGRFSGRQFSNSRSEMNVSTLELGDSALYLCASSLGALSSTDTQYFGPGTRLTVL.